This TCR beta chain was captured by sequencing in a study of T-cell reconstitution after alpha-beta-depleted transplantation in children (dated by TCRdb to about 2016). Broadly, across the study: Using TCR repertoire profiling, the study followed T-cell immune reconstitution in a quantitative way in children after TCRalphabeta/CD19-depleted allogeneic hematopoietic cell transplantation.

The trim is 1 base for V and 3 bases for J, with a gap of 19 bases between the germline ends. The germline V gene gives CDR1 as MGHDK and CDR2 as SYGVNS. Its CDR3 holds 17 amino acids, cysteine through phenylalanine. The kept DNA is CDR3 alone, 51 bases in frame from the first base. Explained via the paper, the treatment or condition label denotes: allogeneic hematopoietic cell transplantation with graft depleted of TCRalphabeta T cells and CD19 B cells. The children who served as transplant recipients had been given grafts of TCRalphabeta/CD19-depleted allogeneic hematopoietic cells. About this clonotype: Its target antigen remains unknown. Base quality data are lacking; no much larger clone is found one base away.

Libraries were made using PCR. The sequencer listed for this sample is Illumina HiSeq 2500. Molecular barcoding was employed in the preparation of TCR libraries, with unique molecular identifiers being used to normalize TCRbeta repertoire quantification. TCRdb reanalyzed the raw reads on its own, using fastp at Q25 for trimming and MiXCR for clone calling, and kept in-frame beta chains. Rows with one shared CDR3 protein collapse into an entry with the most common genes and DNA. A total of approximately 980,000 distinct CDR3 sequences appear in this sample, about 30% of them only once. The ten largest clones add up to 28% of the sample. Findings and caveats that apply to the study as a whole: In some patients, high TCRbeta diversity at day 60 was attributed to recipient T cells and intrathymic progenitors that had survived conditioning. About two months after transplant, the apparently early recovery of alphabetaT-cell counts reportedly depended on just several hundred clones that had expanded rapidly and came from non-depleted graft cells. Over the following months the frequencies of hyperexpanded clones went down, and after one year T-cell counts and TCRbeta diversity were mostly credited to newly produced T cells.

The sequenced sample was PBMCs, mostly from graft donor cells, obtained 360 days after TCRalphabeta/CD19-depleted stem cell transplant. The chain employs TRBV25-1 and TRBJ2-7; the D gene remains uncertain. The TCR was taken from a boy in the first two years of life who had a stem cell transplant for SCID, so the T cells may come from the graft donor. The CDR3 sequence is CASSESPPHGRSYEQYF. The nucleotides read TGTGCCAGCAGTGAATCCCCCCCTCATGGACGGAGCTACGAGCAGTACTTC.